This TCR beta chain was recovered during a study of early stage breast cancer tumors. Points from the study as a whole: Comparing each tissue with blood distinguished tumor from normal in about 85% of the 16 patients. Bulk DNA sequencing of unsorted cells missed chain pairing and markers. Commonly generated sequences made up most enriched TCRB sequences shared between patients.

The CDR3 runs 14 residues. V lost 5 bases and J 4 bases, leaving 14 bases between the germline ends. Germline V gene sequence: CDR1 LNHDA, CDR2 SQIVND (reference sequence). Sequencing was performed with immunoSEQ multiplex PCR; in TCRdb, only in-frame clones are kept and a portion is missing. The sample includes roughly 40,000 clones, about two thirds of them seen just once. Regarding this clone: Its antigen is not known.

The TCR was taken from a person aged 45 to 60 with breast cancer. Sequencing was performed on blood. The rearrangement uses TRBV19 and TRBJ1-2; D perhaps matches TRBD1 (5 bases). CDR3 DNA sequence: TGTGCCAGTAGTCCTCAGGGCGATAGCTATGGCTACACCTTC. It encodes CASSPQGDSYGYTF.